Each of the 8 T cell receptor beta chains below was sequenced from the same sample in a study of siplizumab effects on memory and regulatory T cells. This table comes from immunoSEQ multiplex PCR, and its TCRdb copy is limited to in-frame clones, with some not included. This sample carries 99,000 or so clones, approximately 94% of them seen once, and the ten largest clones take 0.32%. The sequencing input was CD4+ T cells sorted from blood. The origin of the receptors is a human donor in good health.

V usage is TRBV4-3 and J usage is TRBJ2-7, with D hard to call. CDR3 length: 15 amino acids. Germline lookup yields CDR1 LGHNA and CDR2 YSLEER. Trimming left V 1 base short and J 0 bases short, with 10 bases between. The CDR3 DNA is TGCGCCAGCAGCCAAGCGGACGAGAGCTCCTACGAGCAGTACTTC. Protein sequence: CASSQADESSYEQYF.

This clone was seen only once. V and J are TRBV9 and TRBJ2-5; tentative D call: TRBD2 (5 bases). The closer fit of TRBJ2-7 to the DNA end suggests the J call may be wrong. Per germline, CDR1 SGDLS and CDR2 YYNGEE. The CDR3 sequence is 15 residues long. The CDR3 coding sequence is TGTGCCAGCAGCGTAGATCCGGGATTCACCAACGAGCAGTACTTC. It translates to CASSVDPGFTNEQYF.

V is TRBV7-9 and J is TRBJ1-3; weak D call: TRBD1 (5 bases). Trimming pared 0 bases from V and 0 bases from J, leaving 6 bases between. This CDR3 contains 15 residues. In germline, CDR1 is SEHNR, CDR2 FQNEAQ (reference sequence). The CDR3 protein is CASSLAGASGNTIYF. In DNA, the CDR3 is TGTGCCAGCAGCTTAGCAGGGGCCTCTGGAAACACCATATATTTT.

The V gene is TRBV28, the J gene TRBJ2-2, with TRBD2 matching 13 bases. This CDR3 contains 16 residues. CDR1 and CDR2 (germline): MDHEN, SYDVKM. Germline trimming cut 5 bases from V and 4 bases from J; bases unmatched to any gene: 4. Written as DNA, the CDR3 is TGTGCCAGCAGTCTAGGACTAGCGGGAGCCACCGGGGAGCTGTTTTTT. This translates into CASSLGLAGATGELFF.

The genes are TRBV7-8 and TRBJ2-1; TRBD1 matches at 8 bases. This CDR3 has 15 amino acids. Looked up from germline, CDR1 is SGHVS and CDR2 is FQNEAQ. The V and J ends lost 3 bases and 7 bases, in that order; junction bases with no gene match: 8. The CDR3 here is CASSFTGGRGNEQFF. CDR3 in DNA: TGTGCCAGCAGCTTTACAGGGGGACGTGGGAATGAGCAGTTCTTC.

This clone occurred a few times. The chain uses TRBV11-3 and TRBJ2-7; D is unclear. The CDR3 runs to 13 residues. Germline lookup yields CDR1 SGHNT and CDR2 YENEEA. V lost 1 base, J lost 7 bases, and 11 bases lay in between. CDR3 nucleotide sequence: TGTGCCAGCAGCTTAGGACGTGATAGGGAGCAGTACTTC. Amino acid sequence: CASSLGRDREQYF.

The rearrangement uses TRBV5-1 and TRBJ1-6, with unresolved D. Germline V gene lookup returns CDR1 SGHRS and CDR2 YFSETQ. V was clipped by 0 bases and J by 8 bases, with 9 bases between them. There are 14 residues in the CDR3. CDR3 residues: CASSLVGSDSPLHF. The CDR3 DNA reads as TGCGCCAGCAGCTTGGTGGGATCAGATTCACCCCTCCACTTT.

V is TRBV30 and J is TRBJ2-5; 8 bases are shared with TRBD1. The germline V gene has CDR1 GTSNPN and CDR2 SVGIG (reference sequence). The V segment lost 0 bases and the J segment 5 bases; nucleotides outside the gene matches: 5. This CDR3 comprises 14 residues. Here the CDR3 DNA reads TGTGCCTGGAGTGTAGGCTGGGACAGGGAGACCCAGTACTTC. It codes for CAWSVGWDRETQYF.